This section outlines one T cell receptor beta chain sequence together with its context. Antigen specificity is unknown. Blood got drawn at baseline, again on cycle 4 day 1, and then on cycle 7 day 1. This specimen belongs to a study of OX40 agonist ivuxolimab in advanced cancers. For the study at large: Past anti-PD-1, anti-PD-L1 or anti-CTLA-4 therapy was accepted, and 40% to 45% had received some. Study-wide results and caveats: Some of the nonresponding patients also showed low levels of normalized T-cell clonal expansion.

Sequenced by immunoSEQ multiplex PCR; TCRdb stores in-frame clones only, minus some. The table records about 46,000 clones, 91% of them present only once. CDR1 is SGHVS and CDR2 is FQNEAQ in the germline V gene. V was clipped by 7 bases and J by 5 bases, with 20 bases between them. The CDR3 has 15 amino acids. The source was CD4+ or CD8+ T cells sorted from blood, collected in a trial of the OX40 agonist ivuxolimab. The receptor was isolated from an adult with an advanced solid tumor such as melanoma, head and neck, liver or kidney cancer. This sequence joins TRBV7-8 and TRBJ1-2; D possibly corresponds to TRBD1 (5 bases). The CDR3 DNA is TGTGCCAGCATCCAGCTAGGGGACGTACTTTATGGCTACACCTTC. Translation gives CASIQLGDVLYGYTF.